Each of the 31 T cell receptor beta chains below was sequenced from the same sample in a study of T-cell memory formation after mild COVID-19. MiXCR was run by TCRdb on the 5' RACE reads, yielding one entry per CDR3 protein. The sample lists 300,000 to 350,000 distinct CDR3 sequences; roughly an eighth were seen once. The specimen sequenced was PBMCs or a T cell subset sorted from them (not recorded which). The receptors were sampled from a man in his late teens or twenties who had mild COVID-19 (a few samples of this study predate the infection). Cell type and time point are not known.

This clonotype has a count of ten or more. This rearrangement joins TRBV9 to TRBJ2-1; D perhaps matches TRBD2 (5 bases). Germline V CDR1 and CDR2: SGDLS, YYNGEE. Trimming cost V 3 bases and J 5 bases, with 15 bases left between them. The CDR3 is 15 amino acids. The CDR3 region has the DNA TGTGCCAGCAGCGACCTAGCTAACTTCCACAATGAGCAGTTCTTC. It translates to CASSDLANFHNEQFF.

The genes are TRBV5-1 and TRBJ2-7; D is possibly TRBD1 or TRBD2 (5 bases each). V was pared by 4 bases and J by 3 bases, with 8 bases between. In germline, CDR1 is SGHRS, CDR2 YFSETQ. This CDR3 contains 12 residues. CDR3 DNA: TGCGCCAGCAGCCGGGACGGCTACGAGCAGTACTTC. Amino acids: CASSRDGYEQYF.

The chain uses TRBV20-1 and TRBJ2-5, with D perhaps matching TRBD2 (6 bases). CDR1 DFQATT and CDR2 SNEGSKA come from the germline V gene (reference sequence). V was cut by 6 bases and J by 1 base, with 15 bases left in between. The CDR3 extends over 14 amino acids. The CDR3, as DNA: TGCAGTGCGGGGGGACCGTCTTTCCAAGAGACCCAGTACTTC. Translation: CSAGGPSFQETQYF.

This chain connects TRBV20-1 to TRBJ2-1; 8 positions agree with TRBD2. In germline, CDR1 is DFQATT, CDR2 SNEGSKA (reference sequence). With V trimmed by 4 bases and J by 5 bases, 4 bases remained unmatched. The CDR3 totals 13 residues. The CDR3 protein is CSAKTSADNEQFF. The DNA of the CDR3 is TGCAGTGCTAAGACTAGCGCGGACAATGAGCAGTTCTTC.

In its sample, this clonotype was seen many times. The J gene is TRBJ2-1, the V gene TRBV6-5; 8 nucleotides line up with TRBD1. The trim removed 7 bases at V and 6 bases at J, leaving 5 bases unmatched. The CDR3 length is 13 residues. Germline CDR1 is MNHEY and CDR2 is SVGAGI. In DNA, the CDR3 is TGTGCCAGCAATGGACAGGGAGGCAATGAGCAGTTCTTC. Translating it yields CASNGQGGNEQFF.

The chain recombines TRBV11-2 with TRBJ2-1; 8 bases line up with TRBD1. V shed 3 bases, J shed 5 bases, and the junction held 3 bases outside the gene matches. Looked up from germline, CDR1 is SGHAT and CDR2 is FQNNGV. The CDR3 covers 14 residues. The CDR3 DNA sequence: TGTGCCAGCAGCTTTCAGGGGGCCAACAATGAGCAGTTCTTC. As protein: CASSFQGANNEQFF.

The chain carries TRBV5-1 and TRBJ2-3; perhaps TRBD2 as D (6 bases). Trimming removed 1 base from V and 6 bases from J, with 15 bases in between. CDR1 SGHRS and CDR2 YFSETQ come from the germline V gene. The CDR3 contains 15 residues. CDR3 DNA sequence: TGCGCCAGCAGCTTGTGGGGGGTGACATCCGATACGCAGTATTTT. It specifies CASSLWGVTSDTQYF.

CDR3 sequence reads: CASSSVPRGTEAFF. The CDR3 DNA reads TGCGCCAGCAGTTCGGTCCCCCGCGGCACTGAAGCTTTCTTT. The chain recombines TRBV5-1 with TRBJ1-1; no reliable D call. The germline gives CDR1 SGHRS, CDR2 YFSETQ. This CDR3 spans 14 amino acids. V was shortened by 5 bases and J by 4 bases, with 15 bases between the two germline ends.

V is TRBV9 and J is TRBJ2-5, with 7 nucleotides matching TRBD2. V shed 6 bases and J 3 bases; nucleotides not matched to a gene: 2. Germline lookup yields CDR1 SGDLS and CDR2 YYNGEE. The CDR3 length is 12 residues. In nucleotides, the CDR3 is TGTGCCAGCAATGCGGGGGAAGAGACCCAGTACTTC. Translated, it gives CASNAGEETQYF.

In its sample, this clonotype was seen a few times. The V call is TRBV7-9, the J call TRBJ1-2; 7 bases match TRBD1. Losses at the gene ends were 0 bases for V and 2 bases for J; bases not matched to a gene: 15. Germline assignment: CDR1 SEHNR and CDR2 FQNEAQ (reference sequence). There are 19 residues in the CDR3. The CDR3 region has the DNA TGTGCCAGCAGCTTAGCTCGCCTGTCGACAGGGCTGGTGAACTATGGCTACACCTTC. This encodes CASSLARLSTGLVNYGYTF.

The sample holds one count of this clonotype. The chain uses TRBV7-2 and TRBJ1-1; D gene unclear. V gave up 6 bases and J gave up 7 bases, with 12 bases separating them. Germline CDR1 is SGHTA and CDR2 is FQGNSA. There are 12 residues in the CDR3. CDR3 in amino acids: CASRGPRYEAFF. The CDR3 DNA sequence: TGTGCCAGCAGAGGGCCGCGCTATGAAGCTTTCTTT.

This clonotype was seen more than once but under ten times. V gene TRBV7-2 combines with J gene TRBJ1-6; the D is unclear. Deletions cut 2 bases from V and 0 bases from J, with 11 bases between. The germline CDR1 and CDR2 sequences are SGHTA and FQGNSA. CDR3 length equals 17 residues. The DNA of the CDR3 is TGTGCCAGCAGCTTATGGCGGGTGAGCTCCTATAATTCACCCCTCCACTTT. Amino acid sequence: CASSLWRVSSYNSPLHF.

The rearrangement links TRBV7-8 to TRBJ1-1; 8 bases agree with TRBD1. The length of the CDR3 is 14 residues. Trimming took 2 bases from V and 3 from J; bases not matched to a gene: 2. CDR1 SGHVS and CDR2 FQNEAQ come from the germline V gene. CDR3 amino acids: CASSLSGGYTEAFF. Here the CDR3 DNA reads TGTGCCAGCAGCTTATCAGGGGGCTACACTGAAGCTTTCTTT.

This clonotype was counted at least ten times. The chain joins TRBV5-1 to TRBJ2-1, with 7 bases identical to TRBD1. CDR1 and CDR2 (germline): SGHRS, YFSETQ. CDR3 length: 16 residues. V shed 0 bases, J shed 2 bases, and the junction held 5 bases outside the gene matches. CDR3 loop: CASSLAPGTAYNEQFF. CDR3 nucleotide sequence: TGCGCCAGCAGCTTGGCCCCTGGGACAGCCTACAATGAGCAGTTCTTC.

This rearrangement joins TRBV5-5 to TRBJ2-5; D assignment may be TRBD1 or TRBD2 (5 bases each). The V end lost 5 bases, the J end lost 5 bases, and 10 bases lay between the germline ends. Germline V lookup: CDR1 SGHKS, CDR2 YYEKEE (reference sequence). The CDR3 spans 12 residues. CDR3 amino acids: CASRSEGETQYF. CDR3 sequence (DNA): TGTGCCAGCAGATCCGAGGGGGAGACCCAGTACTTC.

This clonotype was seen more than once but under ten times. This rearrangement joins TRBV15 to TRBJ2-7; 9 bases are a match to TRBD2. The CDR3 sequence is 15 residues long. J was trimmed by 5 bases and V by 0 bases; bases with no gene match: 5. CDR1 and CDR2 (germline): LNHNV, YYDKDF (reference sequence). CDR3 residues: CATSRDLAGINEQYV. CDR3 sequence (DNA): TGTGCCACCAGCAGAGACCTAGCGGGGATCAACGAGCAGTACGTC.

The V gene is TRBV7-9, the J gene TRBJ1-4; D is undetermined. The CDR3 loop spans 17 amino acids. Germline loops: CDR1 SEHNR, CDR2 FQNEAQ (reference sequence). V was trimmed by 5 bases and J by 7 bases, leaving 23 bases between them. The CDR3 loop reads CASSPTLLRIGSEKLFF. Written as DNA, the CDR3 is TGTGCCAGCAGCCCGACCCTCCTTCGGATAGGGAGTGAAAAACTGTTTTTT.

This clonotype has only a few counts. The genes are TRBV6-5 and TRBJ1-2, with D possibly matching TRBD1 (6 bases). The germline V gene has CDR1 MNHEY and CDR2 SVGAGI. The CDR3 spans 16 residues. V lost 2 bases and J 0 bases, leaving 13 bases between the germline ends. CDR3 loop: CASSYLRGSSNYGYTF. The CDR3 DNA sequence: TGTGCCAGCAGTTACCTGAGGGGGTCTTCTAACTATGGCTACACCTTC.

This clonotype was seen a handful of times. The J gene is TRBJ2-1, the V gene TRBV5-5; 8 bases map to TRBD2. The germline gives CDR1 SGHKS, CDR2 YYEKEE (reference sequence). J gave up 6 bases and V 5 bases, and 13 bases lay outside the gene matches. This CDR3 is built from 16 residues. The CDR3 region has the DNA TGTGCCAGCAGTCTCTCTCGCGGGGGGAGCGGCAATGAGCAGTTCTTC. Residues: CASSLSRGGSGNEQFF. Filled out from reference TRBV5-5 and TRBJ2-1, the complete variable domain reads DAGVTQSPTHLIKTRGQQVTLRCSPISGHKSVSWYQQVLGQGPQFIFQYYEKEERGRGNFPDRFSARQFPNYSSELNVNALLLGDSALYLCASSLSRGGSGNEQFFGPGTRLTVL.

The chain couples TRBV18 to TRBJ1-6; D may be TRBD1 (6 bases). From germline, CDR1 is KGHSH and CDR2 LQKENI. V dropped 4 bases and J dropped 0 bases, with 10 bases sitting between them. CDR3 length: 16 residues. The CDR3: CASSRGPSSYNSPLHF. The CDR3 DNA reads as TGTGCCAGCTCACGGGGGCCGAGCTCCTATAATTCACCCCTCCACTTT. The entire variable domain, with the rest obtained from reference TRBV18 and TRBJ1-6, is as follows: NAGVMQNPRHLVRRRGQEARLRCSPMKGHSHVYWYRQLPEEGLKFMVYLQKENIIDESGMPKERFSAEFPKEGPSILRIQQVVRGDSAAYFCASSRGPSSYNSPLHFGNGTRLTVT.

This clonotype was observed many times. The chain has TRBV6-5 and TRBJ1-2; D is ambiguous. This CDR3 contains 13 residues. Looked up from germline, CDR1 is MNHEY and CDR2 is SVGAGI. Trimming took 7 bases from V and 3 from J, leaving 12 bases between them. CDR3: CASTLDPYYGYTF. CDR3 coding DNA: TGTGCCAGCACCTTAGACCCCTACTATGGCTACACCTTC.

V is TRBV6-2 or TRBV6-3 and J is TRBJ1-1; D gene ambiguous. Trimming removed 6 bases at V and 4 bases at J, with 15 bases between. Germline V gives CDR1 MNHEY, CDR2 SVGEGT. The CDR3 spans 14 residues. CDR3 sequence: CASRPTRLVTEAFF. Written as DNA, the CDR3 is TGTGCCAGCAGACCTACCCGACTGGTCACTGAAGCTTTCTTT.

This clonotype was observed a few times. The genes are TRBV20-1 and TRBJ2-3; 7 bases map to TRBD1. CDR1 is DFQATT, CDR2 SNEGSKA, per germline (reference sequence). The CDR3 loop spans 15 amino acids. J was trimmed by 3 bases and V by 1 base; bases with no gene match: 7. CDR3 nucleotides: TGCAGTGCTAGAGGGGCAGGGGGACCTACAGATACGCAGTATTTT. Its translation: CSARGAGGPTDTQYF.

This clonotype was detected many times. The rearrangement joins TRBV7-2 to TRBJ2-3, with 7 bases that match TRBD1. There are 15 residues in the CDR3. Per germline, CDR1 SGHTA and CDR2 FQGNSA. The V and J ends lost 4 bases and 5 bases, in that order; junction bases with no gene match: 9. The CDR3 sequence: CASSSSGGIGDTQYF. Here the CDR3 DNA reads TGTGCCAGCAGCTCATCAGGGGGAATCGGAGATACGCAGTATTTT.

The chain is built from TRBV6-6 and TRBJ2-7, with TRBD1 matching over 9 bases. The CDR3 extends over 14 amino acids. Unmatched junction bases numbered 6, after V lost 4 bases and J lost 5 bases. Germline values: CDR1 MNHNY, CDR2 SVGAGI (reference sequence). CDR3 nucleotide sequence: TGTGCCAGCAGTTTCCGGGACAGGGTCGACGAGCAGTACTTC. Its translation: CASSFRDRVDEQYF.

This clonotype was recorded a few times. CDR3 nucleotides: TGTGCCAGCAGCCAATGGGGGGGGGCCCTGGAGACCCAGTACTTC. Protein: CASSQWGGALETQYF. The chain carries TRBV7-3 and TRBJ2-5; TRBD2 might be the D (7 bases). From germline, CDR1 is SGHTA and CDR2 FQGTGA. The CDR3 totals 15 residues. The V and J ends lost 5 bases and 5 bases respectively, with 18 bases between them.

The chain is built from TRBV25-1 and TRBJ1-1; weak D call: TRBD1 (5 bases). The CDR3 sequence is 13 residues long. The V end was cut by 1 base, the J end by 6 bases, with 9 bases between. Germline V gives CDR1 MGHDK, CDR2 SYGVNS. In DNA, the CDR3 is TGTGCCAGCAGTGAATTTGGGGGGGCTGAAGCTTTCTTT. Protein: CASSEFGGAEAFF. Together with reference TRBV25-1 and TRBJ1-1, the CDR3 gives the full variable domain: EADIYQTPRYLVIGTGKKITLECSQTMGHDKMYWYQQDPGMELHLIHYSYGVNSTEKGDLSSESTVSRIRTEHFPLTLESARPSHTSQYLCASSEFGGAEAFFGQGTRLTVV.

This sequence joins TRBV7-9 and TRBJ1-1; 9 bases map to TRBD1. This CDR3 contains 15 residues. From germline, CDR1 is SEHNR and CDR2 FQNEAQ (reference sequence). J lost 2 bases, V lost 5 bases, and 6 bases had no gene match. The CDR3 reads CASSHGTGSNTEAFF. The CDR3 bases are TGTGCCAGCAGCCACGGGACAGGGAGCAACACTGAAGCTTTCTTT. Full variable domain (rest looked up from reference TRBV7-9 and TRBJ1-1): DTGVSQNPRHKITKRGQNVTFRCDPISEHNRLYWYRQTLGQGPEFLTYFQNEAQLEKSRLLSDRFSAERPKGSFSTLEIQRTEQGDSAMYLCASSHGTGSNTEAFFGQGTRLTVV.

This clonotype was seen a few times. V and J are TRBV7-2 and TRBJ2-7; D possibly corresponds to TRBD1 (6 bases). The germline V and J ends were trimmed by 3 bases and 7 bases, with 16 bases remaining between them. The length of the CDR3 is 14 residues. Per the germline V gene, CDR1 is SGHTA and CDR2 is FQGNSA. CDR3 bases: TGTGCCAGCAGCTTGAGCCCTGGGGGCAGTGAGCAGTACGTC. It codes for CASSLSPGGSEQYV.

This clonotype has a count of ten or more. V usage is TRBV12-5 and J usage is TRBJ2-7, with TRBD1 as a possible D gene (6 bases). The V end was cut by 8 bases, the J end by 3 bases, with 17 bases between. This CDR3 spans 14 amino acids. Looked up from germline, CDR1 is LGHNT and CDR2 is FRNRAP. The CDR3 reads CASSNRVGNYEQYF. The CDR3 bases are TGTGCTAGTTCCAACAGGGTGGGTAACTACGAGCAGTACTTC.

This clonotype was seen a handful of times. The chain employs TRBV24-1 and TRBJ2-3, with D perhaps assigned TRBD1 or TRBD2 (5 bases each). Germline V gene data show CDR1 as KGHDR and CDR2 as SFDVKD. The CDR3 covers 12 residues. V lost 7 bases and J 3 bases, leaving 7 bases between the germline ends. This CDR3 reads CATSWGTDTQYF. The CDR3 nucleotides are TGTGCCACCAGCTGGGGGACAGATACGCAGTATTTT.